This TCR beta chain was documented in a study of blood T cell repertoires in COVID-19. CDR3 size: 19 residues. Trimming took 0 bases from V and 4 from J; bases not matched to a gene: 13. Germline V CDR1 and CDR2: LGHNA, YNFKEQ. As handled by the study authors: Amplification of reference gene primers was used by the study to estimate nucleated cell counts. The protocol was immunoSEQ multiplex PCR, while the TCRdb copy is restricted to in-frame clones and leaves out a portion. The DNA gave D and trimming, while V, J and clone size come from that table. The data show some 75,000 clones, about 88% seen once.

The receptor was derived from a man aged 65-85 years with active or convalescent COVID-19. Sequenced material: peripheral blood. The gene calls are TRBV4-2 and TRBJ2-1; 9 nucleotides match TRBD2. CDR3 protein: CASSQERLAGRGRYNEQFF. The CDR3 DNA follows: TGTGCCAGCAGCCAAGAAAGGCTAGCGGGACGGGGGAGGTACAATGAGCAGTTCTTC.